Each of the 27 T cell receptor beta chains below was sequenced from the same sample in a study of somatic mutations in cytotoxic T cells in rheumatoid arthritis. Sequencing used immunoSEQ multiplex PCR; TCRdb keeps in-frame clones, though not all of them. The sample consists of approximately 30,000 clones, around 80% of them appearing once. The source material was CD8+ T cells sorted from blood. The receptors were gathered from a man aged 45-60 years in good health.

The rearrangement joins TRBV4-1 to TRBJ2-7, with D tentatively TRBD1 (5 bases). Germline CDR1 and CDR2: MGHRA and YSYEKL. Trimming removed 1 base from V and 1 base from J, with 14 bases in between. CDR3 length: 16 amino acids. CDR3 protein: CASSQGIAGLSYEQYF. CDR3 sequence (DNA): TGCGCCAGCAGCCAAGGTATCGCAGGGCTATCCTACGAGCAGTACTTC.

The gene calls are TRBV10-3 and TRBJ2-7; D is unclear. The CDR3 sequence is 14 residues long. Trimming stripped 5 bases from V and 2 bases from J, with 13 bases between. Germline CDR1 reads ENHRY; CDR2 reads SYGVKD. The CDR3 sequence is CAISLGLPAYEQYF. DNA for the CDR3: TGTGCCATCAGTTTGGGTTTACCAGCCTACGAGCAGTACTTC.

The J gene is TRBJ1-1, the V gene TRBV27, with 7 bases matching TRBD1. The junction had 22 bases not matched to a gene; V was cut back by 8 bases and J by 4 bases. Germline V lookup: CDR1 MNHEY, CDR2 SMNVEV (reference sequence). There are 18 residues in the CDR3. Here the CDR3 reads CASRGIDKTGLGFTEAFF. CDR3 DNA: TGTGCCAGCCGGGGGATAGATAAGACAGGGTTGGGGTTCACTGAAGCTTTCTTT.

Written as DNA, the CDR3 is TGTGCCAGCAGCCTAAACACAGGGAGGGCTGAAGCTTTCTTT. It translates to CASSLNTGRAEAFF. The rearrangement joins TRBV14 to TRBJ1-1; D perhaps matches TRBD1 (6 bases). CDR3 size: 14 residues. The V gene's germline CDR1 is SGHDN and CDR2 FVKESK. The germline V and J ends were trimmed by 4 bases and 6 bases, with 15 bases remaining between them.

The chain recombines TRBV19 with TRBJ2-6; the D gene is possibly TRBD1 (5 bases). This CDR3 region has 16 residues. In germline, CDR1 is LNHDA, CDR2 SQIVND (reference sequence). V lost 4 bases to trimming and J lost 0 bases, with 10 bases between them. The CDR3 sequence: CASSKRQSSGANVLTF. The CDR3 DNA is TGTGCCAGTAGTAAGAGACAGAGCTCTGGGGCCAACGTCCTGACTTTC. The whole variable domain, remainder taken from reference TRBV19 and TRBJ2-6, is DGGITQSPKYLFRKEGQNVTLSCEQNLNHDAMYWYRQDPGQGLRLIYYSQIVNDFQKGDIAEGYSVSREKKESFPLTVTSAQKNPTAFYLCASSKRQSSGANVLTFGAGSRLTVL.

The chain carries TRBV19 and TRBJ2-3, with D hard to call. Trimming cost V 7 bases and J 0 bases, with 11 bases left between them. This CDR3 contains 14 residues. Germline CDR1 and CDR2: LNHDA and SQIVND (reference sequence). CDR3 bases: TGTGCCAGTACAGACCGGCAGAGCACAGATACGCAGTATTTT. Translating gives CASTDRQSTDTQYF.

The gene calls are TRBV7-6 and TRBJ1-1; 7 bases match TRBD1. The CDR3 extends over 15 amino acids. Looked up from germline, CDR1 is SGHVS and CDR2 is FNYEAQ. V trimming: 5 bases; J trimming: 0 bases; junction bases outside the gene matches: 6. This CDR3 is CASSHTTGLNTEAFF. The DNA of the CDR3 is TGTGCCAGCAGCCACACGACAGGGTTGAACACTGAAGCTTTCTTT.

The gene calls are TRBV2 and TRBJ2-3; D might be TRBD1 or TRBD2, each matching 5 bases. The CDR3 is 15 residues long. Per the germline V gene, CDR1 is SNHLY and CDR2 is FYNNEI. Between the trimmed V and J ends, which lost 7 bases and 4 bases, there was a span of 18 bases. The CDR3 region is CASTGGARRPDTQYF. The CDR3 DNA sequence: TGTGCCAGCACCGGTGGGGCTAGGAGGCCAGATACGCAGTATTTT.

The chain combines TRBV4-1 with TRBJ2-2; D unresolved. Germline V CDR1 and CDR2: MGHRA, YSYEKL. The CDR3 is made up of 15 amino acids. Trimming removed 2 bases at V and 2 bases at J, with 9 bases between. The CDR3 bases are TGCGCCAGCAGCCAAAGACCCCTAAACACCGGGGAGCTGTTTTTT. This encodes CASSQRPLNTGELFF.

The chain combines TRBV19 with TRBJ2-1; D gene uncertain. Germline V gene lookup returns CDR1 LNHDA and CDR2 SQIVND (reference sequence). The V end lost 2 bases, the J end lost 4 bases, and 15 bases lay between the germline ends. The CDR3 sequence is 16 residues long. Here the CDR3 reads CASSISRQTPYNEQFF. The CDR3 DNA reads as TGTGCCAGTAGTATAAGTCGGCAGACCCCTTACAATGAGCAGTTCTTC.

The chain is built from TRBV6-1 and TRBJ2-7; D is uncertain. Germline CDR1 MNHNS, CDR2 SASEGT. Trimming removed 2 bases at V and 0 bases at J, with 14 bases between. This CDR3 has 16 amino acids. The CDR3 loop reads CASSEMRVGFSYEQYF. The CDR3, as DNA: TGTGCCAGCAGTGAAATGCGTGTCGGTTTCTCCTACGAGCAGTACTTC.

The chain employs TRBV9 and TRBJ1-2; no clear D gene. CDR1 is SGDLS, CDR2 YYNGEE, per germline. V was trimmed by 3 bases and J by 6 bases, leaving 12 bases between them. The length of the CDR3 is 13 residues. The CDR3 DNA reads as TGTGCCAGCAGCGCCGGACGGAAGAATGGCTACACCTTC. Its protein is CASSAGRKNGYTF.

The chain links TRBV4-1 to TRBJ2-1; D is perhaps TRBD1 (6 bases). CDR1 and CDR2 from the germline V gene are MGHRA and YSYEKL. V was pared by 0 bases and J by 4 bases, with 10 bases between. This CDR3 has 15 amino acids. The DNA of the CDR3 is TGCGCCAGCAGCCAAGATTGGGGGCCATACAATGAGCAGTTCTTC. Its translation is CASSQDWGPYNEQFF.

The chain couples TRBV29-1 to TRBJ2-5; D gene ambiguous. Gene TRBJ2-7 matches the end of the DNA better, so the J call may be wrong. Germline loops: CDR1 SQVTM, CDR2 ANQGSEA. CDR3 length: 11 residues. The CDR3 region has the DNA TGCAGCGTTGGTAGGCGTGGCGAGCAGTACTTC. This codes for CSVGRRGEQYF.

The chain is built from TRBV6-6 and TRBJ2-7; no firm D call. Germline V CDR1 and CDR2: MNHNY, SVGAGI (reference sequence). Trimming took off 0 bases at V and 2 bases at J, with 5 bases between the two ends. The CDR3 is 13 amino acids. CDR3 amino acids: CASSYSVAYEQYF. CDR3 nucleotides: TGTGCCAGCAGTTACTCGGTGGCCTACGAGCAGTACTTC.

The chain links TRBV27 to TRBJ2-7; D perhaps matches TRBD1 (6 bases). Per the germline V gene, CDR1 is MNHEY and CDR2 is SMNVEV (reference sequence). This CDR3 has 13 amino acids. Trimming shortened V by 4 bases and J by 5 bases, and 12 bases separated the two germline ends. The CDR3 reads CASSSTGFDEQYF. The CDR3, as DNA: TGTGCCAGCAGTTCAACAGGGTTCGACGAGCAGTACTTC.

The chain combines TRBV7-6 with TRBJ2-7; possible D gene TRBD2, 6 bases. Germline V gene sequence: CDR1 SGHVS, CDR2 FNYEAQ. The CDR3 is 14 residues long. V lost 4 bases and J lost 0, with 10 bases in between. The CDR3 loop is CASSSTRDSYEQYF. The CDR3, as DNA: TGTGCCAGCAGCTCGACTAGGGACTCCTACGAGCAGTACTTC.

The chain links TRBV2 to TRBJ2-7, with D possibly matching TRBD1 (5 bases). Germline values: CDR1 SNHLY, CDR2 FYNNEI. The germline V and J ends were trimmed by 1 base and 3 bases, with 10 bases remaining between them. The CDR3 is 14 residues long. CDR3 in amino acids: CASSEGGADYEQYF. The DNA for the CDR3 is TGTGCCAGCAGTGAAGGGGGCGCGGACTACGAGCAGTACTTC. Variable domain in full (rest from reference TRBV2 and TRBJ2-7): EPEVTQTPSHQVTQMGQEVILRCVPISNHLYFYWYRQILGQKVEFLVSFYNNEISEKSEIFDDQFSVERPDGSNFTLKIRSTKLEDSAMYFCASSEGGADYEQYFGPGTRLTVT.

This chain joins TRBV7-9 and TRBJ1-1; 12 nucleotides line up with TRBD1. Germline-derived CDR1 and CDR2 are SEHNR and FQNEAQ (reference sequence). The junction had 7 bases not matched to a gene; V was cut back by 5 bases and J by 3 bases. This CDR3 has 16 residues. The CDR3 is CASSPRDRGLYTEAFF. DNA of the CDR3: TGTGCCAGCAGCCCCCGGGACAGGGGGCTCTACACTGAAGCTTTCTTT.

This clone turned up a few times. The chain carries TRBV9 and TRBJ2-1; D is perhaps TRBD1 or TRBD2 (5 bases each). This CDR3 comprises 18 residues. CDR1 is SGDLS and CDR2 is YYNGEE in the germline V gene. The V gene lost 3 bases and the J gene lost 4 bases, with 23 bases spanning the gap. The DNA for the CDR3 is TGTGCCAGCAGCGGTGGGGACGGGTACAACTTGGGGTACAATGAGCAGTTCTTC. Translation: CASSGGDGYNLGYNEQFF.

The chain recombines TRBV7-9 with TRBJ2-1; D unresolved. Germline-derived CDR1 and CDR2 are SEHNR and FQNEAQ (reference sequence). Trimming removed 2 bases at V and 5 bases at J, with 13 bases between. The CDR3 loop spans 15 amino acids. DNA for the CDR3: TGTGCCAGCAGCTTATTTCGACAAACCAACAATGAGCAGTTCTTC. Its protein product is CASSLFRQTNNEQFF. Filled out from reference TRBV7-9 and TRBJ2-1, the complete variable domain reads DTGVSQNPRHKITKRGQNVTFRCDPISEHNRLYWYRQTLGQGPEFLTYFQNEAQLEKSRLLSDRFSAERPKGSFSTLEIQRTEQGDSAMYLCASSLFRQTNNEQFFGPGTRLTVL.

This rearrangement joins TRBV7-8 to TRBJ2-1; TRBD2 aligns across 7 bases. Germline CDR1 and CDR2: SGHVS and FQNEAQ. The CDR3 consists of 15 residues. V dropped 5 bases and J dropped 5; count of bases not matched to a gene: 9. The CDR3 nucleotides read TGTGCCAGCAGCCCTCAGACTAGCTTGAACAATGAGCAGTTCTTC. Translated: CASSPQTSLNNEQFF.

The sample holds a few counts of this clone. The CDR3 protein is CASSGSRGPYEQYF. The CDR3 DNA reads as TGTGCCAGCAGCGGCTCCCGGGGCCCCTACGAGCAGTACTTC. The rearrangement joins TRBV7-9 to TRBJ2-7; the D call may be TRBD1 or TRBD2 (5 bases each). The CDR3 is made up of 14 amino acids. V was trimmed by 5 bases and J by 2 bases, leaving 13 bases between them. The germline CDR1 and CDR2 sequences are SEHNR and FQNEAQ (reference sequence).

This chain connects TRBV6-5 to TRBJ2-1; D remains unclear. The germline V and J ends were trimmed by 0 bases and 5 bases, with 8 bases remaining between them. The CDR3 runs to 14 residues. Germline V lookup: CDR1 MNHEY, CDR2 SVGAGI. The CDR3 coding sequence is TGTGCCAGCAGTTACTCAGGAGAAGACAATGAGCAGTTCTTC. It encodes CASSYSGEDNEQFF.

The genes are TRBV6-6 and TRBJ2-1; 7 bases map to TRBD2. CDR3 length: 16 residues. The germline V gene has CDR1 MNHNY and CDR2 SVGAGI (reference sequence). V trimming: 0 bases; J trimming: 2 bases; junction bases outside the gene matches: 4. The CDR3 coding sequence is TGTGCCAGCAGTTACTCCGGGGCGGGAGCCTACAATGAGCAGTTCTTC. It encodes CASSYSGAGAYNEQFF.

This chain connects TRBV7-9 to TRBJ1-1, with 7 positions matching TRBD1. With 2 bases clipped from V and 6 bases from J, the junction kept 6 bases outside the gene matches. There are 14 residues in the CDR3. Germline loops: CDR1 SEHNR, CDR2 FQNEAQ (reference sequence). The CDR3: CASSLTDRSAEAFF. The CDR3 coding sequence is TGTGCCAGCAGCTTAACGGACAGGTCGGCTGAAGCTTTCTTT.

The gene calls are TRBV13 and TRBJ1-2; TRBD1 matches at 9 bases. Unmatched junction bases numbered 3, after V lost 4 bases and J lost 3 bases. The CDR3 is made up of 14 amino acids. The germline V gene encodes CDR1 PRHDT and CDR2 FYEKMQ (reference sequence). CDR3 amino acids: CASSSDRGYYGYTF. The CDR3 nucleotides are TGTGCCAGCAGCTCGGACAGGGGCTACTATGGCTACACCTTC. Variable domain in full (rest from reference TRBV13 and TRBJ1-2): AAGVIQSPRHLIKEKRETATLKCYPIPRHDTVYWYQQGPGQDPQFLISFYEKMQSDKGSIPDRFSAQQFSDYHSELNMSSLELGDSALYFCASSSDRGYYGYTFGSGTRLTVV.